Listed below are T cell receptor beta chains from one sample, sequenced in a study of blood T cell repertoires in COVID-19. The method was immunoSEQ multiplex PCR; TCRdb's version includes in-frame clones alone and lacks a portion of them. The repertoire holds fewer than 150,000 clones, 84% seen once, with approximately 13% in the top ten. Sequenced material: peripheral blood. The receptors shown here come from a young woman who had recovered from COVID-19. CDR3s include the opening cysteine and the closing phenylalanine or tryptophan. Fields, in order: V gene, J gene, D gene, clone size, CDR3 protein, CDR3 DNA. D genes are given only for firm matches. The size entry is marked missing in some rows and otherwise reads once, few, many or a size class.

TRBV29-1	TRBJ2-7	NA	once	CSVELDSPYEQYF	TGCAGCGTTGAATTGGACAGCCCCTACGAGCAGTACTTC
TRBV4-2	TRBJ1-3	NA	NA	CASSKEVRASGNTIYF	TGTGCCAGCAGCAAAGAGGTGAGGGCGTCTGGAAACACCATATATTTT
TRBV2	TRBJ1-3	NA	NA	CASSEGRSTGNTIYF	TGTGCCAGCAGTGAGGGGAGGAGCACTGGAAACACCATATATTTT
TRBV30	TRBJ1-1	NA	NA	CAWSVQSEAFF	TGTGCCTGGAGTGTACAGAGTGAAGCTTTCTTT
TRBV30	TRBJ1-1	TRBD1	NA	CAWGDRGTEAFF	TGTGCCTGGGGCGACAGGGGCACTGAAGCTTTCTTT
TRBV24-1	TRBJ2-2	NA	NA	CATSSGTGELFF	TGTGCCACCAGTTCCGGCACCGGGGAGCTGTTTTTT
TRBV27	TRBJ1-5	TRBD1	NA	CASSGTKSGTGGFRDQPQHF	TGTGCCAGCAGTGGGACAAAGTCGGGGACAGGGGGCTTCCGAGATCAGCCCCAGCATTTT
TRBV10-3	TRBJ1-1	NA	NA	CATSANTQGNTEAFF	TGTGCCACCTCAGCTAACACCCAGGGAAACACTGAAGCTTTCTTT
TRBV3-1/TRBV3-2	TRBJ1-2	NA	NA	CASSQEEDGGYTF	TGTGCCAGCAGCCAAGAAGAGGATGGTGGCTACACCTTC
TRBV11-3	TRBJ2-3	TRBD2	NA	CASSSTSGSTDTQYF	TGTGCCAGCAGCTCGACTAGCGGGAGCACAGATACGCAGTATTTT
TRBV7-3	TRBJ2-1	TRBD1	NA	CASSLRRTGVRSGDNEQFF	TGTGCCAGCAGCTTAAGAAGGACAGGGGTAAGGAGTGGAGACAATGAGCAGTTCTTC
TRBV6-2/TRBV6-3	TRBJ2-5	TRBD2	NA	CASSYYPTSGQETQYF	TGTGCCAGCAGTTACTACCCAACTAGCGGCCAAGAGACCCAGTACTTC
TRBV4-1	TRBJ1-3	TRBD1	NA	CASSQRQGFFSGNTIYF	TGCGCCAGCAGCCAAAGACAGGGTTTCTTCTCTGGAAACACCATATATTTT
TRBV5-1	TRBJ2-1	TRBD1	NA	CASRSSGQDYNEQFF	TGCGCCAGCAGATCTTCGGGACAGGATTACAATGAGCAGTTCTTC
TRBV7-9	TRBJ1-1	TRBD1	NA	CASSLGTGYTEAFF	TGTGCCAGCAGCTTGGGGACAGGTTACACTGAAGCTTTCTTT
TRBV6-1	TRBJ1-5	NA	NA	CASSELGQINQPQHF	TGTGCCAGCAGTGAGCTTGGACAGATCAATCAGCCCCAGCATTTT
TRBV24-1	TRBJ2-1	NA	NA	CAGEEGLSSYNEQFF	TGTGCCGGGGAGGAGGGGCTAAGCTCCTACAATGAGCAGTTCTTC
TRBV12-5	TRBJ1-3	NA	few	CASGLDRAGNTIYF	TGTGCTAGTGGTTTGGACAGGGCTGGAAACACCATATATTTT
TRBV3-1/TRBV3-2	TRBJ2-7	NA	NA	CASSTNRGGYEQYF	TGTGCCAGCAGCACAAACAGGGGAGGCTACGAGCAGTACTTC
TRBV19	TRBJ2-7	NA	once	CATSPLAVSYEQYF	TGTGCCACCTCCCCCCTGGCGGTATCCTACGAGCAGTACTTC
TRBV7-2	TRBJ2-3	TRBD2	NA	CASSLVAGGSTDTQYF	TGTGCCAGCAGCTTAGTGGCGGGGGGAAGCACAGATACGCAGTATTTT
TRBV19	TRBJ2-7	TRBD2	NA	CASRESSGRDEQYF	TGTGCCAGTAGGGAAAGTAGCGGGCGCGACGAGCAGTACTTC
TRBV4-2	TRBJ1-5	NA	NA	CASSQVEGPQHF	TGTGCCAGCAGCCAGGTTGAGGGCCCCCAGCATTTT
TRBV14	TRBJ2-1	TRBD2	once	CASSLYGRVGYNEQFF	TGTGCCAGCAGCCTGTACGGGAGGGTGGGCTACAATGAGCAGTTCTTC
TRBV10-3	TRBJ2-3	NA	NA	CAISAGTSTDTQYF	TGTGCCATCAGTGCTGGGACTAGCACAGATACGCAGTATTTT
TRBV10-3	TRBJ2-7	TRBD1	NA	CAISGTGPYEQYF	TGTGCCATCAGTGGGACAGGGCCCTACGAGCAGTACTTC
TRBV9	TRBJ1-1	NA	NA	CASSLRGLDAEAFF	TGTGCCAGCAGCCTGAGAGGACTGGACGCTGAAGCTTTCTTT
TRBV12-3/TRBV12-4	TRBJ1-5	NA	NA	CASSTGSNQPQHF	TGTGCCAGCAGCACAGGGAGCAATCAGCCCCAGCATTTT
TRBV15	TRBJ1-5	NA	NA	CATSRSGRGDQPQHF	TGTGCCACCAGCAGAAGCGGGAGGGGAGATCAGCCCCAGCATTTT
TRBV11-2	TRBJ2-4	NA	NA	CASSSAGVLAKNIQYF	TGTGCCAGCAGCTCCGCCGGAGTACTAGCCAAAAACATTCAGTACTTC
TRBV27	TRBJ2-3	NA	NA	CASSLSGRTQYF	TGTGCCAGCAGTTTATCGGGCCGAACGCAGTATTTT
TRBV7-2	TRBJ1-6	NA	NA	CASSLIAGRDSPLHF	TGTGCCAGCAGCTTAATCGCGGGGAGGGATTCACCCCTCCACTTT
TRBV4-1	TRBJ2-7	TRBD2	few	CASSQLAGFSYEQYF	TGCGCCAGCAGCCAACTAGCGGGGTTCTCCTACGAGCAGTACTTC
TRBV18	TRBJ1-1	NA	NA	CASSPNPQSTEAFF	TGTGCCAGCTCACCCAACCCACAGAGCACTGAAGCTTTCTTT
TRBV5-1	TRBJ1-6	TRBD1	NA	CASRPGQGASNSPLHF	TGCGCCAGCAGACCCGGACAGGGGGCATCGAATTCACCCCTCCACTTT
TRBV5-6	TRBJ2-7	TRBD1	NA	CASSGGTGVYEQYF	TGTGCCAGCAGCGGGGGGACAGGGGTTTACGAGCAGTACTTC
TRBV3-1/TRBV3-2	TRBJ2-1	TRBD2	NA	CASSPTSGSGNEQFF	TGTGCCAGCAGCCCTACTAGCGGGAGCGGAAATGAGCAGTTCTTC
TRBV10-3	TRBJ2-7	NA	NA	CAISGETRGEQYF	TGTGCCATCAGTGGGGAGACTAGAGGCGAGCAGTACTTC
TRBV6-5	TRBJ1-2	TRBD1	NA	CASNRGPEDGYTF	TGTGCCAGCAACAGGGGCCCGGAGGATGGCTACACCTTC
TRBV28	TRBJ2-3	NA	few	CASSSSSVADTQYF	TGTGCCAGCAGTTCCTCCAGTGTGGCAGATACGCAGTATTTT
TRBV7-9	TRBJ2-1	TRBD2	NA	CASSPRTSGKPSYNEQFF	TGTGCCAGCAGCCCTCGGACTAGCGGGAAACCCTCCTACAATGAGCAGTTCTTC
TRBV7-8	TRBJ1-5	NA	NA	CASSPRLDVYSNQPQHF	TGTGCCAGCAGCCCCAGACTCGACGTTTATAGCAATCAGCCCCAGCATTTT
TRBV5-1	TRBJ1-1	NA	NA	CASSFQLGNTEAFF	TGCGCCAGCAGTTTCCAACTTGGGAACACTGAAGCTTTCTTT
TRBV5-6	TRBJ2-5	TRBD2	NA	CASSLVSGGGETQYF	TGTGCCAGCAGCTTGGTTTCGGGAGGAGGGGAGACCCAGTACTTC
TRBV11-2	TRBJ1-4	TRBD1	NA	CASSSNRGFYDEKLFF	TGTGCCAGCAGCTCGAACAGGGGGTTCTACGATGAAAAACTGTTTTTT
TRBV14	TRBJ1-1	NA	NA	CASSPPGTSTEAFF	TGTGCCAGCAGCCCACCGGGAACGAGCACTGAAGCTTTCTTT
TRBV27	TRBJ1-1	NA	NA	CASSQNRYTEAFF	TGTGCCAGCAGCCAGAACAGGTACACTGAAGCTTTCTTT
TRBV6-4	TRBJ1-1	NA	NA	CASRLERNTEAFF	TGTGCCAGCAGATTAGAACGGAACACTGAAGCTTTCTTT
TRBV7-8	TRBJ2-1	NA	NA	CASSYTHMYNEQFF	TGTGCCAGCAGCTACACGCACATGTACAATGAGCAGTTCTTC
TRBV29-1	TRBJ2-1	TRBD2	NA	CSAETSGYNEQFF	TGCAGCGCTGAAACTAGCGGGTACAATGAGCAGTTCTTC
TRBV9	TRBJ2-5	NA	NA	CASSLGGTIPETQYF	TGTGCCAGCAGCCTAGGGGGGACTATCCCAGAGACCCAGTACTTC
TRBV27	TRBJ1-2	NA	NA	CASSPSGGANYGYTF	TGTGCCAGCAGTCCTTCCGGTGGAGCTAACTATGGCTACACCTTC